The 32 T cell receptor beta chains reported below all come from one sample, sequenced in a study of blood T cell repertoires in COVID-19. The data were produced by immunoSEQ multiplex PCR, yet TCRdb's version contains in-frame clones alone and is incomplete. The table lists just over 85,000 clones, 80% to 90% of them singletons. The sequenced material came from peripheral blood. These TCRs come from a man aged 45-65 years with acute or convalescent COVID-19.

The chain employs TRBV5-6 and TRBJ1-4, with 9 bases identical to TRBD1. The junction had 3 bases not matched to a gene; V was cut back by 0 bases and J by 6 bases. There are 15 residues in the CDR3. CDR1 SGHDT and CDR2 YYEEEE come from the germline V gene. CDR3 protein: CASSLVGQGDEKLFF. The CDR3 region has the DNA TGTGCCAGCAGCTTGGTGGGACAGGGAGATGAAAAACTGTTTTTT.

This clone was seen a single time. V gene TRBV27 combines with J gene TRBJ1-2; TRBD1 matches at 8 bases. The length of the CDR3 is 13 residues. Germline CDR1 reads MNHEY; CDR2 reads SMNVEV (reference sequence). Trimming took 5 bases from V and 8 from J; bases not matched to a gene: 7. The CDR3 is CASSDRTGTGYTF. CDR3 DNA: TGTGCCAGCAGTGACCGGACAGGGACCGGCTACACCTTC.

The chain joins TRBV28 to TRBJ2-2; D call uncertain. This CDR3 is built from 11 residues. With 10 bases removed from V and 7 bases from J, the gap between germline ends came to 10 bases. CDR1 and CDR2 (germline): MDHEN, SYDVKM. The chain's CDR3 is CATLFGGELFF. The CDR3 DNA sequence: TGTGCCACCCTATTTGGCGGGGAGCTGTTTTTT. Full variable domain (outside the CDR3, taken from reference TRBV28 and TRBJ2-2): DVKVTQSSRYLVKRTGEKVFLECVQDMDHENMFWYRQDPGLGLRLIYFSYDVKMKEKGDIPEGYSVSREKKERFSLILESASTNQTSMYLCATLFGGELFFGEGSRLTVL.

The chain joins TRBV6-5 to TRBJ1-1, with TRBD1 identical over 8 bases. The V gene's germline CDR1 is MNHEY and CDR2 SVGAGI. The CDR3 is 14 residues long. With V trimmed by 5 bases and J by 3 bases, 5 bases remained unmatched. The CDR3, as DNA: TGTGCCAGCAGTCTAGGACAGGGTCACACTGAAGCTTTCTTT. This codes for CASSLGQGHTEAFF.

This chain links TRBV5-1 with TRBJ1-3, with D unclear. From germline, CDR1 is SGHRS and CDR2 YFSETQ. CDR3 length equals 15 residues. Trimming stripped 1 base from V and 2 bases from J, with 10 bases between. CDR3 sequence: CASSLSVETGNTIYF. The CDR3 DNA reads TGCGCCAGCAGCTTGTCGGTAGAAACTGGAAACACCATATATTTT. Full variable domain (outside the CDR3, taken from reference TRBV5-1 and TRBJ1-3): KAGVTQTPRYLIKTRGQQVTLSCSPISGHRSVSWYQQTPGQGLQFLFEYFSETQRNKGNFPGRFSGRQFSNSRSEMNVSTLELGDSALYLCASSLSVETGNTIYFGEGSWLTVV.

This clone was counted between two and nine times. This rearrangement joins TRBV4-1 to TRBJ1-4, with TRBD1 as a possible D gene (6 bases). Between the trimmed V and J ends, which lost 1 base and 5 bases, there was a span of 11 bases. Germline V gene sequence: CDR1 MGHRA, CDR2 YSYEKL. This CDR3 is 15 amino acids long. CDR3 nucleotides: TGCGCCAGCAGCCAAGCTGGACAGAAAAATGAAAAACTGTTTTTT. It translates to CASSQAGQKNEKLFF.

The J gene is TRBJ1-1, the V gene TRBV5-6, with no clear D. Per germline, CDR1 SGHDT and CDR2 YYEEEE. CDR3 size: 13 residues. Trimming removed 2 bases from V and 1 base from J, with 6 bases in between. The CDR3 region has the DNA TGTGCCAGCAGCTTTACTGAGAACACTGAAGCTTTCTTT. Encoded protein: CASSFTENTEAFF. The whole variable domain, filled in from reference TRBV5-6 and TRBJ1-1, reads DAGVTQSPTHLIKTRGQQVTLRCSPKSGHDTVSWYQQALGQGPQFIFQYYEEEERQRGNFPDRFSGHQFPNYSSELNVNALLLGDSALYLCASSFTENTEAFFGQGTRLTVV.

Here the CDR3 reads CASSPRSGDTDTQYF. The CDR3 DNA reads as TGTGCCAGCAGCCCCCGAAGCGGGGACACAGATACGCAGTATTTT. The chain employs TRBV9 and TRBJ2-3, with 7 positions matching TRBD2. CDR1 and CDR2 from the germline V gene are SGDLS and YYNGEE. V trimming: 4 bases; J trimming: 2 bases; junction bases outside the gene matches: 7. The CDR3 is made up of 15 amino acids. The whole variable domain, filled in from reference TRBV9 and TRBJ2-3, reads DSGVTQTPKHLITATGQRVTLRCSPRSGDLSVYWYQQSLDQGLQFLIQYYNGEERAKGNILERFSAQQFPDLHSELNLSSLELGDSALYFCASSPRSGDTDTQYFGPGTRLTVL.

The chain uses TRBV7-2 and TRBJ1-2, with 7 bases that match TRBD1. The CDR3 consists of 14 residues. J was trimmed by 4 bases and V by 1 base; bases with no gene match: 3. The germline V gene has CDR1 SGHTA and CDR2 FQGNSA. CDR3: CASSLDQGGYGYTF. DNA for the CDR3: TGTGCCAGCAGCTTAGATCAGGGGGGCTATGGCTACACCTTC.

The rearrangement joins TRBV14 to TRBJ1-4; the D gene is possibly TRBD1 (6 bases). Germline V lookup: CDR1 SGHDN, CDR2 FVKESK. The ends were cut back, 6 bases at V and 4 bases at J, with 15 bases in the middle. CDR3 length equals 15 residues. The CDR3: CASSDTRGFNEKLFF. CDR3 in DNA: TGTGCCAGCAGTGACACGAGGGGGTTTAATGAAAAACTGTTTTTT.

The CDR3 region is CASSQGQLLYEKLFF. CDR3 in DNA: TGTGCCAGCAGCCAGGGACAGTTATTATATGAAAAACTGTTTTTT. This rearrangement joins TRBV11-2 to TRBJ1-4; TRBD1 matches at 7 bases. Germline lookup yields CDR1 SGHAT and CDR2 FQNNGV. The CDR3 totals 15 residues. V shed 5 bases, J shed 6 bases, and the junction held 9 bases outside the gene matches. Based on the CDR3 plus reference TRBV11-2 and TRBJ1-4, the full variable domain is EAGVAQSPRYKIIEKRQSVAFWCNPISGHATLYWYQQILGQGPKLLIQFQNNGVVDDSQLPKDRFSAERLKGVDSTLKIQPAKLEDSAVYLCASSQGQLLYEKLFFGSGTQLSVL.

This clone was counted once. The CDR3 reads CASSPLAGGPETQYF. The CDR3 DNA sequence: TGTGCCAGCAGCCCACTAGCGGGGGGTCCGGAGACCCAGTACTTC. The chain is built from TRBV7-6 and TRBJ2-5; 12 nucleotides match TRBD2. The CDR3 extends over 15 amino acids. In germline, CDR1 is SGHVS, CDR2 FNYEAQ. The junction had 6 bases not matched to a gene; V was cut back by 5 bases and J by 5 bases.

The chain couples TRBV6-6 to TRBJ2-7; a weak D match, TRBD1 (6 bases). This CDR3 is built from 14 residues. Germline lookup yields CDR1 MNHNY and CDR2 SVGAGI (reference sequence). V was shortened by 6 bases and J by 3 bases, with 15 bases between the two germline ends. This CDR3 reads CASSLGQTNYEQYV. In DNA form, the CDR3 reads TGTGCCAGCAGCCTGGGACAAACTAACTACGAGCAGTACGTC.

The genes are TRBV5-1 and TRBJ1-2; TRBD1 matches 8 bases. The trim removed 0 bases at V and 7 bases at J, leaving 2 bases unmatched. CDR1 is SGHRS and CDR2 is YFSETQ in the germline V gene. The CDR3 totals 13 residues. This CDR3 reads CASSLVGTGGYTF. The DNA for the CDR3 is TGCGCCAGCAGCTTGGTGGGGACAGGTGGCTACACCTTC. Drawing the rest from reference TRBV5-1 and TRBJ1-2, the complete variable domain is KAGVTQTPRYLIKTRGQQVTLSCSPISGHRSVSWYQQTPGQGLQFLFEYFSETQRNKGNFPGRFSGRQFSNSRSEMNVSTLELGDSALYLCASSLVGTGGYTFGSGTRLTVV.

The gene calls are TRBV3-1 (or the pseudogene TRBV3-2) and TRBJ1-1, with D possibly being TRBD1 (5 bases). Trimming took off 2 bases at V and 5 bases at J, with 15 bases between the two ends. The V gene's germline CDR1 is LGHDT and CDR2 YNNKEL (reference sequence). The CDR3 extends over 15 amino acids. The DNA of the CDR3 is TGTGCCAGCAGCCAATCCGGAAGGGGAAGGACTGAAGCTTTCTTT. This gives the protein CASSQSGRGRTEAFF.

The chain has TRBV24-1 and TRBJ2-3; TRBD2 agrees at 13 bases. CDR3 length: 19 amino acids. Germline V lookup: CDR1 KGHDR, CDR2 SFDVKD. Unmatched junction bases numbered 9, after V lost 2 bases and J lost 2 bases. CDR3 bases: TGTGCCACCAGTGATTCTGGACTAGCGGGGGACGGTATCACAGATACGCAGTATTTT. Amino acids: CATSDSGLAGDGITDTQYF.

The chain recombines TRBV6-5 with TRBJ1-5, with D hard to call. Trimming stripped 8 bases from V and 4 bases from J, with 12 bases between. The CDR3 has 13 residues. Germline-derived CDR1 and CDR2 are MNHEY and SVGAGI. The CDR3 DNA reads TGTGCCAGCTCAACAGAATTAAATCAGCCCCAGCATTTT. It specifies CASSTELNQPQHF.

The rearrangement links TRBV3-1 (or the pseudogene TRBV3-2) to TRBJ1-2, with TRBD1 matching 7 bases. CDR1 is LGHDT and CDR2 is YNNKEL in the germline V gene (reference sequence). Trimming at V came to 3 bases and at J to 4 bases, leaving 8 bases not matched to a gene. CDR3 length equals 15 residues. The CDR3 region has the DNA TGTGCCAGCAGCCAGACGACAGGGTCTTCCTATGGCTACACCTTC. Its protein is CASSQTTGSSYGYTF.

The gene calls are TRBV2 and TRBJ1-5; D perhaps matches TRBD1 (6 bases). Trimming shortened V by 6 bases and J by 2 bases, and 14 bases separated the two germline ends. Germline CDR1 and CDR2: SNHLY and FYNNEI. This CDR3 comprises 15 residues. CDR3 loop: CASSPQGNRNQPQHF. As DNA, the CDR3 is TGTGCCAGCAGCCCGCAGGGGAATCGCAATCAGCCCCAGCATTTT.

The chain couples TRBV5-8 to TRBJ1-6; 7 bases are shared with TRBD1. The V segment lost 4 bases and the J segment 7 bases; nucleotides outside the gene matches: 8. CDR3 size: 15 residues. The germline gives CDR1 SGHTS, CDR2 YDEGEE. Here the CDR3 DNA reads TGTGCCAGCAGCACCTCGACAGGGACAAATTCACCCCTCCACTTT. Protein product: CASSTSTGTNSPLHF.

This sequence joins TRBV27 and TRBJ1-2; no clear D gene. The CDR3 totals 13 residues. Germline values: CDR1 MNHEY, CDR2 SMNVEV (reference sequence). V was clipped by 2 bases and J by 4 bases, with 8 bases between them. Here the CDR3 reads CASSLGQSYGYTF. The DNA of the CDR3 is TGTGCCAGCAGTTTAGGGCAGAGCTATGGCTACACCTTC.

The chain joins TRBV13 to TRBJ2-7; possible D gene TRBD2, 6 bases. The length of the CDR3 is 19 residues. Germline values: CDR1 PRHDT, CDR2 FYEKMQ (reference sequence). V lost 2 bases, J lost 0 bases, and 23 bases lay in between. The DNA of the CDR3 is TGTGCCAGCAGCTTAAAAGGGACTCTTCCCCAGAAGGCCTCCTACGAGCAGTACGTC. Protein product: CASSLKGTLPQKASYEQYV.

The rearrangement joins TRBV28 to TRBJ2-7; TRBD1 might be the D (6 bases). The CDR3 is made up of 11 amino acids. V dropped 9 bases and J dropped 3 bases, with 9 bases sitting between them. Per the germline V gene, CDR1 is MDHEN and CDR2 is SYDVKM. The CDR3 is CASEGDYEQYV. The CDR3 DNA is TGTGCCAGTGAGGGGGACTACGAGCAGTACGTC.

The chain links TRBV6-5 to TRBJ1-2; D unclear. The CDR3 has 13 residues. Trimming removed 2 bases from V and 1 base from J, with 5 bases in between. Germline values: CDR1 MNHEY, CDR2 SVGAGI. CDR3 amino acids: CASSYHSNYGYTF. CDR3 nucleotides: TGTGCCAGCAGTTACCATAGTAACTATGGCTACACCTTC.

V gene TRBV6-4 combines with J gene TRBJ2-7; 7 nucleotides agree with TRBD1. Germline V lookup: CDR1 MRHNA, CDR2 SNTAGT. The V segment lost 7 bases and the J segment 4 bases; nucleotides outside the gene matches: 10. CDR3 length: 14 residues. The CDR3 region has the DNA TGTGCCAGCATAAGAGAGGGGGCGGTTTACGAGCAGTACGTC. It translates to CASIREGAVYEQYV.

CDR3 sequence (DNA): TGTGCCAGCAGGTCAGGGGGATCCTACGAGCAGTACTTC. Its translation: CASRSGGSYEQYF. The J gene is TRBJ2-7, the V gene TRBV7-3, with 7 bases fitting TRBD1. Germline CDR1 is SGHTA and CDR2 is FQGTGA. The trim removed 6 bases at V and 1 base at J, leaving 3 bases unmatched. CDR3 length: 13 amino acids.

The table lists this clone with a few counts. The chain couples TRBV3-1 (or the pseudogene TRBV3-2) to TRBJ1-1; 7 nucleotides align to TRBD1. Germline-derived CDR1 and CDR2 are LGHDT and YNNKEL (reference sequence). The CDR3 contains 15 residues. J gave up 1 base and V 2 bases, and 4 bases lay outside the gene matches. The CDR3 here is CASSQRGQGNTEAFF. CDR3 sequence (DNA): TGTGCCAGCAGCCAAAGGGGGCAGGGGAACACTGAAGCTTTCTTT.

The chain couples TRBV5-1 to TRBJ2-3; possibly TRBD2 for D (6 bases). V lost 6 bases and J 5 bases, leaving 13 bases between the germline ends. Germline assignment: CDR1 SGHRS and CDR2 YFSETQ. This CDR3 spans 13 amino acids. The CDR3 here is CASTPGEIDTQYF. As DNA, the CDR3 is TGCGCCAGCACTCCGGGGGAGATAGATACGCAGTATTTT.

The CDR3 nucleotides read TGTGCCAGCAGCGAGACAGGGACTCTGGGTACGCAGTATTTT. As protein: CASSETGTLGTQYF. This chain connects TRBV11-1 to TRBJ2-3; possibly TRBD1 for D (7 bases). V lost 5 bases, J lost 8 bases, and 17 bases lay in between. The germline CDR1 and CDR2 sequences are SGHAT and FQDESV (reference sequence). The CDR3 contains 14 residues.

This chain links TRBV6-5 with TRBJ2-5, with 9 bases aligning to TRBD1. The V gene end was trimmed by 6 bases and the J gene end by 10 bases; junction bases not matched to a gene: 6. Germline values: CDR1 MNHEY, CDR2 SVGAGI. CDR3 length: 12 amino acids. The CDR3 coding sequence is TGTGCCAGCAGCGCAAGGACAGGGGTCCAGTACTTC. Protein sequence: CASSARTGVQYF.

Worth noting for this clone: At one end, the junction sequence differs from germline, possibly due to a read error. V usage is TRBV7-7 and J usage is TRBJ2-5; 8 bases match TRBD1. CDR1 SSHAT and CDR2 FNYEAQ come from the germline V gene (reference sequence). The length of the CDR3 is 14 residues. The CDR3 DNA reads as TGTGCTAGCAGCTTAGACAGGGGCCAAGAGACCCAGTACTTC. Amino acids: CASSLDRGQETQYF.

V usage is TRBV25-1 and J usage is TRBJ1-6; 7 bases fit TRBD1. Trimming at V came to 3 bases and at J to 8 bases, leaving 7 bases not matched to a gene. The CDR3 is 15 amino acids. Germline lookup yields CDR1 MGHDK and CDR2 SYGVNS. CDR3 DNA sequence: TGTGCCAGCAGTGATTACAGGGACAGATATTCACCCCTCCACTTT. This gives the protein CASSDYRDRYSPLHF.